The 14 T cell receptor beta chains presented below share a single source sample, sequenced in a study of PD-1 blockade in classical Hodgkin lymphoma. The method was immunoSEQ multiplex PCR; TCRdb's version includes in-frame clones alone and lacks a portion of them. The sample contains 120,000 to 150,000 clones, under 85% of which appear only once. In every patient, relapse followed autologous stem cell transplantation, while exposure to brentuximab vedotin differed. This material consisted of peripheral blood mononuclear cells (PBMCs), taken before the second cycle of nivolumab. The receptors here all came from a human donor with classical Hodgkin lymphoma.

The gene calls are TRBV27 and TRBJ2-3; TRBD1 matches at 10 bases. Germline loops: CDR1 MNHEY, CDR2 SMNVEV (reference sequence). The CDR3 is made up of 13 amino acids. J was trimmed by 5 bases and V by 4 bases; bases with no gene match: 0. CDR3 nucleotides: TGTGCCAGCAGTTGGACAGGGGGAGATACGCAGTATTTT. Translation gives CASSWTGGDTQYF.

V is TRBV11-2 and J is TRBJ2-2, with a tentative D call TRBD1 (6 bases). CDR1 is SGHAT and CDR2 is FQNNGV in the germline V gene. This CDR3 spans 15 amino acids. The V and J ends lost 0 bases and 6 bases respectively, with 11 bases between them. The CDR3 sequence: CASSLDAGVAGELFF. CDR3 nucleotides: TGTGCCAGCAGCTTAGATGCAGGGGTAGCCGGGGAGCTGTTTTTT.

This chain uses TRBV10-3 with TRBJ2-1; 7 positions agree with TRBD1. Germline CDR1 reads ENHRY; CDR2 reads SYGVKD. This CDR3 comprises 15 residues. Trimming cost V 2 bases and J 4 bases; bases outside gene matches: 5. CDR3 DNA sequence: TGTGCCATCAGTGAGGCAGGGGGTGCATACAATGAGCAGTTCTTC. Amino acid sequence: CAISEAGGAYNEQFF.

The chain employs TRBV28 and TRBJ2-5; D is undetermined. The CDR3 is 15 residues long. Germline V gives CDR1 MDHEN, CDR2 SYDVKM. Trimming removed 7 bases from V and 5 bases from J, with 20 bases in between. The CDR3 is CASKPMVLGQETQYF. As DNA, the CDR3 is TGTGCCAGCAAACCCATGGTGTTAGGGCAGGAGACCCAGTACTTC.

V and J are TRBV10-3 and TRBJ1-2; TRBD1 matches 8 bases. Germline V CDR1 and CDR2: ENHRY, SYGVKD. This CDR3 region has 12 residues. V gave up 10 bases and J gave up 3 bases; unmatched junction bases: 4. DNA for the CDR3: TGTGCCACTCAGACAGGGGACTATGGCTACACCTTC. Its translation: CATQTGDYGYTF.

The chain uses TRBV29-1 and TRBJ2-1; D is unresolved. In germline, CDR1 is SQVTM, CDR2 ANQGSEA. CDR3 length equals 14 residues. V lost 0 bases and J lost 8, with 14 bases in between. CDR3 nucleotide sequence: TGCAGCGTTGAAGATCGGTGGCTAAGTGATGAGCAGTTCTTC. The encoded protein is CSVEDRWLSDEQFF.

The chain joins TRBV6-6 to TRBJ2-3; D is perhaps TRBD1 (5 bases). Deletions cut 6 bases from V and 0 bases from J, with 7 bases between. Germline V gene lookup returns CDR1 MNHNY and CDR2 SVGAGI (reference sequence). The CDR3 contains 13 residues. CDR3 sequence: CASRPGSTDTQYF. CDR3 sequence (DNA): TGTGCCAGCAGACCAGGGAGCACAGATACGCAGTATTTT.

The chain uses TRBV18 and TRBJ2-5; D is tentatively TRBD1 or TRBD2 (6 bases each). The DNA end is a closer match to TRBJ2-7, so the J assignment may be wrong. CDR1 is KGHSH and CDR2 is LQKENI in the germline V gene. This CDR3 has 14 residues. This CDR3 reads CASSPQWGADEQYF. CDR3 nucleotide sequence: TGTGCCAGCTCACCACAGTGGGGGGCGGACGAGCAGTACTTC.

The chain employs TRBV5-4 and TRBJ1-4, with D perhaps TRBD1 (6 bases). Per the germline V gene, CDR1 is SGHNT and CDR2 is YYREEE (reference sequence). The V and J ends lost 0 bases and 8 bases respectively, with 11 bases between them. This CDR3 has 14 residues. The CDR3 here is CASSLGGAQEKLFF. The CDR3 coding sequence is TGTGCCAGCAGCTTGGGGGGGGCACAAGAAAAACTGTTTTTT.

The V gene is TRBV11-2, the J gene TRBJ2-1; TRBD2 might be the D (5 bases). CDR1 is SGHAT and CDR2 is FQNNGV in the germline V gene. V was clipped by 0 bases and J by 10 bases, with 10 bases between them. The CDR3 has 13 residues. CDR3 sequence (DNA): TGTGCCAGCAGCTTAGACCGGGAAGCCGAGCAGTTCTTC. This translates into CASSLDREAEQFF.

The chain is built from TRBV7-8 and TRBJ2-5, with D perhaps TRBD1 (7 bases). The J call is doubtful: the DNA matches TRBJ2-7 better. This CDR3 is 14 amino acids long. Germline V CDR1 and CDR2: SGHVS, FQNEAQ. DNA of the CDR3: TGTGCCAGCAGCTTGCAGGGGGGTTTGCACGAGCAGTACTTC. It translates to CASSLQGGLHEQYF.

This clone was recorded only once. The gene calls are TRBV7-8 and TRBJ2-1, with no clear D. V lost 1 base and J 0 bases, leaving 7 bases between the germline ends. Germline V gene data show CDR1 as SGHVS and CDR2 as FQNEAQ. This CDR3 comprises 15 residues. The CDR3 coding sequence is TGTGCCAGCAGCTTAGGGGGAATCTCCTACAATGAGCAGTTCTTC. Its translation is CASSLGGISYNEQFF.

In its sample, this clone was seen once. V usage is TRBV6-1 and J usage is TRBJ1-5, with 7 bases aligning to TRBD1. V lost 1 base to trimming and J lost 0 bases; unmatched junction nucleotides: 9. The CDR3 contains 18 residues. Germline V lookup: CDR1 MNHNS, CDR2 SASEGT. CDR3 region: CASSEDRGKFYSNQPQHF. The CDR3 nucleotides read TGTGCCAGCAGTGAAGACAGGGGAAAGTTTTATAGCAATCAGCCCCAGCATTTT.

V gene TRBV4-1 combines with J gene TRBJ2-7; no clear D. The germline CDR1 and CDR2 sequences are MGHRA and YSYEKL. The germline V and J ends were trimmed by 0 bases and 3 bases, with 12 bases remaining between them. The CDR3 totals 15 residues. This CDR3 is CASSQDLSSLYEQYF. In DNA form, the CDR3 reads TGCGCCAGCAGCCAAGATTTGAGCAGTCTCTACGAGCAGTACTTC.